These 32 T cell receptor beta chains share one sample of origin, sequenced in a study of breast tumors, draining lymph nodes, adjacent tissues. Axillary draining lymph nodes of breast cancer patients supplied the node samples. TCRdb reprocessed the multiplex PCR reads via MiXCR and lists one record per CDR3 protein. The data show about 140,000 distinct CDR3 sequences, approximately 30% seen once. The sequenced sample consisted of axillary lymph node tissue. Source of these receptors: a female donor with breast cancer. Some clones in this sample may be carry-over from other donors' samples.

About this clonotype itself: A much larger clone sits a single nucleotide away, making a read error possible. The CDR3, as DNA: TGTGCCAGCAGTCACGCGGTAAAGATGGACGCCTATGGCTACACCTTC. It yields the protein CASSHAVKMDAYGYTF. The chain employs TRBV27 and TRBJ1-2; D not resolved. This CDR3 has 16 amino acids. Germline V lookup: CDR1 MNHEY, CDR2 SMNVEV (reference sequence). V lost 5 bases, J lost 4 bases, and 20 bases lay in between.

This clonotype was counted ten times or more. The chain is built from TRBV19 and TRBJ1-5, with D uncertain. Between the trimmed V and J ends, which lost 4 bases and 5 bases, there was a span of 9 bases. The CDR3 length is 13 residues. The germline V gene has CDR1 LNHDA and CDR2 SQIVND (reference sequence). CDR3 DNA sequence: TGTGCCAGTAGTAAGGAGATCTATCAGCCCCAGCATTTT. As protein: CASSKEIYQPQHF.

This clonotype was seen many times. V is TRBV20-1 and J is TRBJ2-5, with D possibly being TRBD2 (6 bases). The CDR3 has 13 amino acids. Germline V gene sequence: CDR1 DFQATT, CDR2 SNEGSKA (reference sequence). The V gene lost 6 bases and the J gene lost 2 bases, with 13 bases spanning the gap. The CDR3 DNA reads TGCAGTGCCCGGTCGGGGGTGCAAGAGACCCAGTACTTC. Amino acids: CSARSGVQETQYF.

The rearrangement joins TRBV7-2 to TRBJ1-6; 7 bases match TRBD1. The CDR3 is 14 amino acids. V shed 5 bases and J 8 bases; nucleotides not matched to a gene: 6. CDR1 and CDR2 from the germline V gene are SGHTA and FQGNSA. The CDR3 loop reads CASSLRTGDSPLHF. DNA for the CDR3: TGTGCCAGCAGCCTCCGGACAGGTGATTCACCCCTCCACTTT.

The chain joins TRBV10-3 to TRBJ2-5; 11 bases match TRBD1. There are 14 residues in the CDR3. J lost 7 bases, V lost 6 bases, and 7 bases had no gene match. Germline CDR1 ENHRY, CDR2 SYGVKD. CDR3 in DNA: TGTGCCATCAGCAAAGGACAGGGGGCTGGGACCCAGTACTTC. Translation: CAISKGQGAGTQYF.

This clonotype came up many times. The rearrangement joins TRBV12-3 or TRBV12-4 to TRBJ2-7, with a tentative D call TRBD1 (5 bases). The CDR3 has 13 residues. Trimming removed 6 bases at V and 6 bases at J, with 15 bases between. CDR3 nucleotide sequence: TGTGCCAGCAGAACTCAAGGGGTCGGCGAGCAGTACTTC. Its protein is CASRTQGVGEQYF.

This clonotype was picked up a small number of times. The chain carries TRBV20-1 and TRBJ1-1; 7 bases fit TRBD1. V trimming: 4 bases; J trimming: 1 base; junction bases outside the gene matches: 0. The germline CDR1 and CDR2 sequences are DFQATT and SNEGSKA (reference sequence). CDR3 length equals 12 residues. The CDR3 region has the DNA TGCAGTGCTACAGGGGGGAACACTGAAGCTTTCTTT. Residues: CSATGGNTEAFF.

This clonotype has ten or more counts. The V gene is TRBV5-5, the J gene TRBJ2-5, with D maybe TRBD1 (6 bases). The CDR3 runs 15 residues. V lost 1 base and J lost 5, with 15 bases in between. Germline CDR1 is SGHKS and CDR2 is YYEKEE (reference sequence). CDR3 nucleotides: TGTGCCAGCAGCTTGCAGGGGCCGCCGGCGGAGACCCAGTACTTC. It codes for CASSLQGPPAETQYF.

On this clonotype itself: A much more abundant neighbour one base away suggests this may be a read error. The genes are TRBV19 and TRBJ2-4, with TRBD2 identical over 14 bases. V trimming: 3 bases; J trimming: 11 bases; junction bases outside the gene matches: 9. The CDR3 extends over 16 amino acids. The germline gives CDR1 LNHDA, CDR2 SQIVND (reference sequence). CDR3 region: CASSMTSGGVWNVQYF. CDR3 bases: TGTGCCAGTAGTATGACTAGCGGGGGGGTATGGAACGTTCAGTACTTC.

This clonotype was detected ten times or more. The rearrangement uses TRBV19 and TRBJ2-3; maybe TRBD2 (7 bases). The CDR3 has 14 residues. V lost 6 bases and J 0 bases, leaving 10 bases between the germline ends. Per the germline V gene, CDR1 is LNHDA and CDR2 is SQIVND (reference sequence). The DNA of the CDR3 is TGTGCCAGTAGGAGGGGGGGAAGCACAGATACGCAGTATTTT. Protein product: CASRRGGSTDTQYF.

This clonotype has ten or more counts. The chain couples TRBV29-1 to TRBJ2-4, with a tentative D call TRBD1 (6 bases). Looked up from germline, CDR1 is SQVTM and CDR2 is ANQGSEA. The V end was cut by 0 bases, the J end by 5 bases, with 14 bases between. This CDR3 has 15 residues. The CDR3 region has the DNA TGCAGCGTTGAAGACAGGTACAGGGTGGAAAACATTCAGTACTTC. Amino acid sequence: CSVEDRYRVENIQYF.

This clonotype was observed at least ten times. CDR3 in DNA: TGTGCCAGCAGCGGGGGGGCCTCAGATACGCAGTATTTT. Translation gives CASSGGASDTQYF. The V and J genes are TRBV7-2 and TRBJ2-3, with a weak D call TRBD2 (7 bases). The CDR3 is 13 residues long. Germline lookup yields CDR1 SGHTA and CDR2 FQGNSA. V dropped 5 bases and J dropped 4 bases, with 10 bases sitting between them.

This clonotype was seen many times. V gene TRBV5-1 combines with J gene TRBJ2-3, with a possible D match to TRBD2 (6 bases). This CDR3 is 15 amino acids long. Germline values: CDR1 SGHRS, CDR2 YFSETQ. Trimming removed 4 bases from V and 1 base from J, with 13 bases in between. CDR3 protein: CASSPQPGGTDTQYF. The CDR3 coding sequence is TGCGCCAGCAGCCCGCAGCCGGGGGGCACAGATACGCAGTATTTT.

This clonotype was seen a handful of times. A much larger clone lies a single base off, so this may be a read error. The rearrangement uses TRBV11-3 and TRBJ2-7; 9 bases line up with TRBD1. The V segment lost 3 bases and the J segment 6 bases; nucleotides outside the gene matches: 6. Germline V gene data show CDR1 as SGHNT and CDR2 as YENEEA. This CDR3 comprises 14 residues. This CDR3 is CASSFGTGSVEQYF. Written as DNA, the CDR3 is TGTGCCAGCAGCTTTGGGACAGGGTCCGTCGAGCAGTACTTC.

This clonotype has ten or more counts. The V call is TRBV7-9, the J call TRBJ2-7; 7 nucleotides match TRBD2. The CDR3 spans 17 residues. The germline CDR1 and CDR2 sequences are SEHNR and FQNEAQ (reference sequence). The junction had 9 bases not matched to a gene; V was cut back by 1 base and J by 0 bases. CDR3 protein: CASSLVGGRAPSYEQYF. The DNA for the CDR3 is TGTGCCAGCAGCTTAGTCGGGGGGAGGGCCCCCTCCTACGAGCAGTACTTC.

This clonotype occurred many times. The chain recombines TRBV6-1 with TRBJ2-2; D is possibly TRBD1 (6 bases). The CDR3 is made up of 14 amino acids. Germline-derived CDR1 and CDR2 are MNHNS and SASEGT. V was trimmed by 6 bases and J by 4 bases, leaving 12 bases between them. The CDR3 DNA is TGTGCCAGCAGGGTAAAACAGGGCACCGGGGAGCTGTTTTTT. Translating gives CASRVKQGTGELFF.

This clonotype has a count of ten or more. The genes are TRBV24-1 and TRBJ2-3, with 8 nucleotides matching TRBD2. Germline V gene lookup returns CDR1 KGHDR and CDR2 SFDVKD. With 9 bases clipped from V and 6 bases from J, the junction kept 13 bases outside the gene matches. The CDR3 runs to 15 residues. CDR3 nucleotides: TGTGCCACCTCCCCGGGGGGGGGGGGTGGCGATACGCAGTATTTT. Amino acid sequence: CATSPGGGGGDTQYF.

The chain carries TRBV15 and TRBJ1-2, with TRBD1 identical over 9 bases. The CDR3 contains 15 residues. Trimming removed 3 bases from V and 5 bases from J; junction bases left unmatched: 7. CDR1 is LNHNV, CDR2 YYDKDF, per germline (reference sequence). CDR3 protein: CATSSRTGTGYGYTF. The CDR3 DNA is TGTGCCACCAGCAGCCGCACCGGGACAGGGTATGGCTACACCTTC.

This clonotype was observed a few times. A much larger clone differs from this one at a single base, so this may be a read error. The chain is built from TRBV6-6 and TRBJ2-5; no clear D gene. The CDR3 covers 11 residues. Deletions cut 6 bases from V and 10 bases from J, with 12 bases between. The germline gives CDR1 MNHNY, CDR2 SVGAGI (reference sequence). The CDR3 protein is CASRQRSGQYF. In DNA, the CDR3 is TGTGCCAGCAGGCAACGATCTGGCCAGTACTTC.

There are many counts of this clonotype. The chain combines TRBV5-4 with TRBJ2-1; TRBD1 matches 12 bases. Germline trimming cut 4 bases from V and 9 bases from J; bases unmatched to any gene: 8. The CDR3 totals 15 residues. The germline V gene encodes CDR1 SGHNT and CDR2 YYREEE (reference sequence). The CDR3 sequence: CASSPAGTGGSEQFF. DNA for the CDR3: TGTGCCAGCAGCCCAGCCGGGACAGGGGGCAGTGAGCAGTTCTTC. Full variable domain (outside the CDR3, taken from reference TRBV5-4 and TRBJ2-1): ETGVTQSPTHLIKTRGQQVTLRCSSQSGHNTVSWYQQALGQGPQFIFQYYREEENGRGNFPPRFSGLQFPNYSSELNVNALELDDSALYLCASSPAGTGGSEQFFGPGTRLTVL.

In its sample, this clonotype was seen many times. The chain links TRBV7-9 to TRBJ1-4, with 9 bases identical to TRBD1. The CDR3 contains 14 residues. V lost 5 bases and J lost 7; bases outside the gene matches: 5. CDR1 and CDR2 (germline): SEHNR, FQNEAQ (reference sequence). This chain's CDR3 is CASSRTGAREKLFF. CDR3 nucleotide sequence: TGTGCCAGCAGCAGGACAGGGGCTCGTGAAAAACTGTTTTTT.

There are many counts of this clonotype. The rearrangement uses TRBV20-1 and TRBJ1-2; D is unresolved. The germline V gene encodes CDR1 DFQATT and CDR2 SNEGSKA (reference sequence). This CDR3 has 15 amino acids. V shed 5 bases and J shed 1 base, with 17 bases lying between them. The DNA for the CDR3 is TGCAGTGCTCTGGCACCAGAAGGAAGTAACTATGGCTACACCTTC. Its protein is CSALAPEGSNYGYTF.

This clonotype came up many times. J is TRBJ2-2 and V is TRBV20-1; D gene ambiguous. The CDR3 spans 14 residues. The V end lost 5 bases, the J end lost 7 bases, and 17 bases lay between the germline ends. The V gene's germline CDR1 is DFQATT and CDR2 SNEGSKA (reference sequence). The DNA of the CDR3 is TGCAGTGCTGAAGGCCCGACCCGCGGCGGGGAGCTGTTTTTT. It is translated as CSAEGPTRGGELFF.

Points on this clonotype: A read error may account for a junction end that differs from germline. The V and J genes are TRBV29-1 and TRBJ2-7, with a tentative D call TRBD2 (5 bases). Germline assignment: CDR1 SQVTM and CDR2 ANQGSEA. This CDR3 has 14 residues. CDR3 loop: CSVENFSRRAERYF. The CDR3 coding sequence is TGTAGCGTTGAAAATTTTAGCCGCCGCGCCGAGCGGTACTTC.

The sample holds many counts of this clonotype. At one of its ends the junction is not consistent with the germline gene, which may arise from a read error. The chain combines TRBV2 with TRBJ2-6; unclear D gene. Germline V gives CDR1 SNHLY, CDR2 FYNNEI. The CDR3 is 12 residues long. CDR3 protein: CASRESSSVLTF. CDR3 nucleotide sequence: TGTGCCAGCCGTGAGAGCTCGTCCGTCCTGACTTTC.

This clonotype was recorded many times. This chain connects TRBV20-1 to TRBJ2-1, with D hard to call. The germline V gene encodes CDR1 DFQATT and CDR2 SNEGSKA (reference sequence). The CDR3 covers 15 residues. V was pared by 3 bases and J by 0 bases, with 12 bases between. For the CDR3, the DNA is TGCAGTGCTAGGAGGTGGGGAAGCTCCTACAATGAGCAGTTCTTC. Amino acids: CSARRWGSSYNEQFF.

This clonotype was observed at least ten times. V and J are TRBV2 and TRBJ2-1; 7 bases line up with TRBD1. Germline V gene sequence: CDR1 SNHLY, CDR2 FYNNEI. This CDR3 is 13 amino acids long. The junction had 9 bases not matched to a gene; V was cut back by 9 bases and J by 7 bases. CDR3 DNA sequence: TGTGCCAGTACCGGACAGGAAAAAAATGAGCAGTTCTTC. This translates into CASTGQEKNEQFF.

This clonotype was detected many times. The chain joins TRBV5-1 to TRBJ2-3, with TRBD2 matching 8 bases. The CDR3 is 16 residues long. The V segment lost 1 base and the J segment 0 bases; nucleotides outside the gene matches: 4. Germline values: CDR1 SGHRS, CDR2 YFSETQ. The CDR3 here is CASSLISGASTDTQYF. The CDR3 DNA reads as TGCGCCAGCAGCTTGATTAGCGGGGCTAGCACAGATACGCAGTATTTT.

The chain couples TRBV7-2 to TRBJ2-2; D ambiguous. The V and J ends lost 2 bases and 8 bases respectively, with 6 bases between them. Germline V gives CDR1 SGHTA, CDR2 FQGNSA. The CDR3 has 12 amino acids. The CDR3 protein is CASSLQEGELFF. Here the CDR3 DNA reads TGTGCCAGCAGCTTACAAGAGGGGGAGCTGTTTTTT.

About this clonotype itself: One base away lies a much larger clone, so this may be a sequencing read error. The genes are TRBV7-3 and TRBJ2-5, with a weak D call TRBD2 (5 bases). Germline V lookup: CDR1 SGHTA, CDR2 FQGTGA. The CDR3 spans 13 residues. CDR3 loop: CVSSPLPGETQYF. DNA for the CDR3: TGTGTCAGCAGCCCCCTCCCGGGGGAGACCCAGTACTTC. Supplemented by reference TRBV7-3 and TRBJ2-5, the full variable domain reads GAGVSQTPSNKVTEKGKYVELRCDPISGHTALYWYRQSLGQGPEFLIYFQGTGAADDSGLPNDRFFAVRPEGSVSTLKIQRTERGDSAVYLCVSSPLPGETQYFGPGTRLLVL.

The chain has TRBV5-5 and TRBJ2-7; 11 bases align to TRBD1. The CDR3 is made up of 16 amino acids. Germline V gene sequence: CDR1 SGHKS, CDR2 YYEKEE (reference sequence). The V segment lost 4 bases and the J segment 0 bases; nucleotides outside the gene matches: 6. This CDR3 reads CASSPPGQGGSYEQYF. CDR3 nucleotide sequence: TGTGCCAGCAGCCCACCGGGACAGGGGGGCTCCTACGAGCAGTACTTC.

The sample holds a few counts of this clonotype. The chain employs TRBV28 and TRBJ1-1; the D gene is possibly TRBD1 (5 bases). Germline-derived CDR1 and CDR2 are MDHEN and SYDVKM. V was shortened by 3 bases and J by 11 bases, with 10 bases between the two germline ends. The CDR3 is 11 residues long. CDR3: CASSFKGNAFF. CDR3 DNA: TGTGCCAGCAGTTTTAAGGGGAACGCTTTCTTT.